The sequence of this TCR beta chain was determined in a study of T cell responses to AZD1222 COVID-19 vaccine. Using immunoSEQ multiplex PCR, the repertoire was profiled, and TCRdb retains in-frame clones only, with some absent. Among more than 150,000 clones listed, about 95% were seen once. CDR3 length: 14 amino acids. The V gene's germline CDR1 is MNHEY and CDR2 SMNVEV (reference sequence). Trimming removed 10 bases from V and 4 bases from J, with 20 bases in between. This specimen consisted of peripheral blood, obtained on day 0 of AZD1222 vaccination. The receptor was derived from an adult in good health. This chain connects TRBV27 to TRBJ2-7; a possible D gene is TRBD1 (5 bases). The CDR3 sequence is CATARGLPGYEQYF. Here the CDR3 DNA reads TGTGCCACCGCTAGGGGCCTTCCCGGTTACGAGCAGTACTTC.